One sample yielded the 18 T cell receptor beta chains listed below, sequenced in a study of CD8 T cells in ankylosing spondylitis. MiXCR was run by TCRdb on the 5' RACE reads, yielding one entry per CDR3 protein. The sample lists under 450,000 distinct CDR3 sequences; about 20% were seen once. Source material: blood, either unsorted or a sorted T cell fraction (not recorded which). The receptor set was obtained from a male donor with ankylosing spondylitis or in good health (not recorded which).

This clonotype was detected ten times or more. The chain couples TRBV7-9 to TRBJ2-3; no clear D gene. The germline V gene has CDR1 SEHNR and CDR2 FQNEAQ (reference sequence). The CDR3 loop spans 14 amino acids. The germline V and J ends were trimmed by 0 bases and 0 bases, with 4 bases remaining between them. Here the CDR3 reads CASSLAGSTDTQYF. In DNA form, the CDR3 reads TGTGCCAGCAGCTTAGCAGGGAGCACAGATACGCAGTATTTT. Based on the CDR3 plus reference TRBV7-9 and TRBJ2-3, the full variable domain is DTGVSQNPRHKITKRGQNVTFRCDPISEHNRLYWYRQTLGQGPEFLTYFQNEAQLEKSRLLSDRFSAERPKGSFSTLEIQRTEQGDSAMYLCASSLAGSTDTQYFGPGTRLTVL.

This clonotype was detected only a few times. The V and J genes are TRBV2 and TRBJ2-1; 7 bases agree with TRBD2. This CDR3 is 11 amino acids long. CDR1 SNHLY and CDR2 FYNNEI come from the germline V gene. The V segment lost 10 bases and the J segment 7 bases; nucleotides outside the gene matches: 4. CDR3 region: CATSGVNEQFF. CDR3 nucleotides: TGTGCCACAAGCGGGGTTAATGAGCAGTTCTTC.

This clonotype was observed a few times. V is TRBV12-3 or TRBV12-4 and J is TRBJ1-5, with D possibly being TRBD1 (5 bases). Trimming took off 5 bases at V and 1 base at J, with 15 bases between the two ends. The CDR3 loop spans 16 amino acids. CDR3 sequence (DNA): TGTGCCAGCAGTCCCACAGGCGTTGCCAGCAATCAGCCCCAGCATTTT. Its protein product is CASSPTGVASNQPQHF.

There are a few counts of this clonotype. The chain employs TRBV29-1 and TRBJ2-1; the D gene is possibly TRBD1 (5 bases). There are 14 residues in the CDR3. Looked up from germline, CDR1 is SQVTM and CDR2 is ANQGSEA. Between the trimmed V and J ends, which lost 0 bases and 4 bases, there was a span of 10 bases. CDR3 protein: CSVEDGQGYNEQFF. The DNA for the CDR3 is TGCAGCGTTGAAGACGGGCAGGGATACAATGAGCAGTTCTTC.

This clonotype was seen a handful of times. V usage is TRBV7-6 and J usage is TRBJ2-1; D is unclear. CDR3 size: 15 residues. Germline CDR1 and CDR2: SGHVS and FNYEAQ. Trimming pared 1 base from V and 0 bases from J, leaving 7 bases between. Here the CDR3 reads CASSLGPNSYNEQFF. The CDR3 coding sequence is TGTGCCAGCAGCTTAGGACCAAACTCCTACAATGAGCAGTTCTTC.

The rearrangement uses TRBV7-9 and TRBJ2-1; 10 positions agree with TRBD1. In germline, CDR1 is SEHNR, CDR2 FQNEAQ (reference sequence). J was trimmed by 7 bases and V by 5 bases; bases with no gene match: 14. CDR3 length equals 17 residues. The CDR3: CASSPEGGTGDRNEQFF. The CDR3 nucleotides read TGTGCCAGCAGCCCCGAGGGTGGGACAGGGGACAGGAATGAGCAGTTCTTC.

This clonotype was seen a handful of times. The chain is built from TRBV3-1 and TRBJ1-6; D unclear. Trimming cost V 0 bases and J 13 bases, with 13 bases left between them. The CDR3 has 14 amino acids. Germline V gene data show CDR1 as LGHDT and CDR2 as YNNKEL (reference sequence). CDR3 sequence (DNA): TGTGCCAGCAGCCAAGAGGCAGGCCGATGGCCCCTCCACTTT. Protein product: CASSQEAGRWPLHF.

V is TRBV11-2 and J is TRBJ2-1, with 9 bases aligning to TRBD1. Trimming cost V 7 bases and J 1 base; bases outside gene matches: 5. Germline assignment: CDR1 SGHAT and CDR2 FQNNGV. This CDR3 region has 15 residues. CDR3 protein: CASTKGQGSYNEQFF. The CDR3 coding sequence is TGTGCCAGCACCAAGGGACAGGGTTCCTACAATGAGCAGTTCTTC.

There are a few counts of this clonotype. The chain links TRBV25-1 to TRBJ2-7; D may match TRBD1 or TRBD2 (5 bases each). The ends were cut back, 4 bases at V and 0 bases at J, with 10 bases in the middle. Germline V lookup: CDR1 MGHDK, CDR2 SYGVNS. This CDR3 contains 14 residues. Here the CDR3 DNA reads TGTGCCAGCAGTGGGGGCGGACTCTCCTACGAGCAGTACTTC. It encodes CASSGGGLSYEQYF.

This clonotype was detected ten times or more. The chain carries TRBV10-3 and TRBJ1-3; D perhaps matches TRBD1 (5 bases). The CDR3 covers 17 residues. V lost 7 bases to trimming and J lost 2 bases, with 21 bases between them. Germline CDR1 reads ENHRY; CDR2 reads SYGVKD. The CDR3 DNA sequence: TGTGCCATCATCCCCCCCCGAAGGGGCACGGCTGGAAACACCATATATTTT. It specifies CAIIPPRRGTAGNTIYF.

This clonotype was recorded a few times. The V and J genes are TRBV7-9 and TRBJ2-7; 9 bases agree with TRBD1. The CDR3 has 13 residues. J was trimmed by 4 bases and V by 8 bases; bases with no gene match: 6. CDR1 SEHNR and CDR2 FQNEAQ come from the germline V gene (reference sequence). The CDR3 region is CASLGQGSYEQYF. DNA for the CDR3: TGTGCCAGCCTGGGACAGGGCAGTTACGAGCAGTACTTC. Based on the CDR3 plus reference TRBV7-9 and TRBJ2-7, the full variable domain is DTGVSQNPRHKITKRGQNVTFRCDPISEHNRLYWYRQTLGQGPEFLTYFQNEAQLEKSRLLSDRFSAERPKGSFSTLEIQRTEQGDSAMYLCASLGQGSYEQYFGPGTRLTVT.

CDR3 residues: CASSPEPGGAFGEQFF. CDR3 DNA: TGTGCCAGCAGCCCCGAACCCGGGGGGGCCTTTGGTGAGCAGTTCTTC. The chain links TRBV7-3 to TRBJ2-1; TRBD2 aligns across 8 bases. The CDR3 has 16 amino acids. J gave up 9 bases and V 5 bases, and 15 bases lay outside the gene matches. CDR1 is SGHTA and CDR2 is FQGTGA in the germline V gene.

The V and J genes are TRBV9 and TRBJ2-7; TRBD1 matches at 7 bases. In germline, CDR1 is SGDLS, CDR2 YYNGEE. Trimming removed 2 bases from V and 5 bases from J; junction bases left unmatched: 10. The CDR3 spans 15 residues. The CDR3: CASSVGDSGIDEQYF. The CDR3, as DNA: TGTGCCAGCAGCGTGGGGGACAGCGGTATCGACGAGCAGTACTTC.

This chain uses TRBV6-2 or TRBV6-3 with TRBJ2-2; 12 bases line up with TRBD2. This CDR3 has 21 amino acids. V was clipped by 0 bases and J by 1 base; unmatched bases: 12. Germline assignment: CDR1 MNHEY and CDR2 SVGEGT. CDR3 coding DNA: TGTGCCAGCAGTTACTCAACGCTAATTTTACTAGCGGGAGGGAACACCGGGGAGCTGTTTTTT. Translation: CASSYSTLILLAGGNTGELFF.

In its sample, this clonotype was seen many times. The chain recombines TRBV5-1 with TRBJ2-7, with 9 bases fitting TRBD1. The CDR3 contains 17 residues. The trim removed 0 bases at V and 5 bases at J, leaving 12 bases unmatched. The germline CDR1 and CDR2 sequences are SGHRS and YFSETQ. The CDR3 DNA follows: TGCGCCAGCAGCTTGGTCCTTATTGGGACAGGGTACGACGAGCAGTACTTC. Translation: CASSLVLIGTGYDEQYF. Full variable domain (remainder filled in from reference TRBV5-1 and TRBJ2-7): KAGVTQTPRYLIKTRGQQVTLSCSPISGHRSVSWYQQTPGQGLQFLFEYFSETQRNKGNFPGRFSGRQFSNSRSEMNVSTLELGDSALYLCASSLVLIGTGYDEQYFGPGTRLTVT.

This clonotype showed up just once. The chain uses TRBV2 and TRBJ2-1; TRBD1 agrees at 7 bases. The CDR3 loop spans 13 amino acids. Germline CDR1 SNHLY, CDR2 FYNNEI. The CDR3 spells CAYDRATNNEQFF. The CDR3 nucleotides read TGTGCTTATGACAGGGCGACAAACAATGAGCAGTTCTTC.

The chain joins TRBV28 to TRBJ2-7, with 7 bases fitting TRBD1. This CDR3 comprises 14 residues. Germline CDR1 MDHEN, CDR2 SYDVKM. V trimming: 3 bases; J trimming: 4 bases; junction bases outside the gene matches: 6. This CDR3 reads CASSFSGRGYEQYF. For the CDR3, the DNA is TGTGCCAGCAGTTTTAGTGGCAGGGGGTACGAGCAGTACTTC.

The chain is built from TRBV12-3 or TRBV12-4 and TRBJ1-1; perhaps TRBD1 as D (5 bases). The CDR3 length is 10 residues. Trimming removed 6 bases from V and 11 bases from J, with 10 bases in between. The CDR3 protein is CASSNGDAFF. As DNA, the CDR3 is TGTGCCAGCAGCAACGGGGACGCTTTCTTT.